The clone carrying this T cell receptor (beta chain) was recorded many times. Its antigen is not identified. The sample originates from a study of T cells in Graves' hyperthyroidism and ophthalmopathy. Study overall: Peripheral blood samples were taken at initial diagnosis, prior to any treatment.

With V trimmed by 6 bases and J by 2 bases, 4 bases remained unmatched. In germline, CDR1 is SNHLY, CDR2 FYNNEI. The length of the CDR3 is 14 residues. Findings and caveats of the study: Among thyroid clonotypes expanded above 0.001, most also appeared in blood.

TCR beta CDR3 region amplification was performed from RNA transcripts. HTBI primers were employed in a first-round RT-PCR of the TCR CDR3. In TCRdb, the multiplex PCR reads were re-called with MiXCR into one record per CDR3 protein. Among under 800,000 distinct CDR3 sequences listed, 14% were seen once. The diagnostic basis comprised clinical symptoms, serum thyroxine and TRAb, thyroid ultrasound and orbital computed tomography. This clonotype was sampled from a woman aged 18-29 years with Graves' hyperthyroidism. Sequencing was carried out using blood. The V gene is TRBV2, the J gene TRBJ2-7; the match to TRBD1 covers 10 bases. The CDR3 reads CASRPGQGAYEQYF. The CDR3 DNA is TGTGCCAGCAGGCCTGGACAGGGGGCCTACGAGCAGTACTTC. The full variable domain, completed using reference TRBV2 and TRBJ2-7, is EPEVTQTPSHQVTQMGQEVILRCVPISNHLYFYWYRQILGQKVEFLVSFYNNEISEKSEIFDDQFSVERPDGSNFTLKIRSTKLEDSAMYFCASRPGQGAYEQYFGPGTRLTVT.